Described below is a single T cell receptor (beta chain) sequence and its context. The data belong to a study of blood T cell repertoires in COVID-19. Across the whole study: Material from acute and convalescent COVID-19 was sourced from the United States, Italy and Spain. PBMCs, B-cell-depleted T cells, or T cells were the source of the cDNA or gDNA that made up the material.

TCRdb's table, derived via immunoSEQ multiplex PCR, lists solely in-frame clones and lacks some. The sample contains around 90,000 clones, roughly 87% of which appear only once. This TCR came from a male donor with acute or convalescent COVID-19. Sequencing used peripheral blood.

CDR3 loop: CASSGRGTSGELFF. CDR3 coding DNA: TGTGCCAGCAGCGGCAGGGGGACGAGCGGGGAGCTGTTTTTT. The V call is TRBV6-5, the J call TRBJ2-2; the match to TRBD1 covers 7 bases. CDR1 is MNHEY and CDR2 is SVGAGI in the germline V gene. The trim removed 6 bases at V and 7 bases at J, leaving 8 bases unmatched. The CDR3 totals 14 residues.